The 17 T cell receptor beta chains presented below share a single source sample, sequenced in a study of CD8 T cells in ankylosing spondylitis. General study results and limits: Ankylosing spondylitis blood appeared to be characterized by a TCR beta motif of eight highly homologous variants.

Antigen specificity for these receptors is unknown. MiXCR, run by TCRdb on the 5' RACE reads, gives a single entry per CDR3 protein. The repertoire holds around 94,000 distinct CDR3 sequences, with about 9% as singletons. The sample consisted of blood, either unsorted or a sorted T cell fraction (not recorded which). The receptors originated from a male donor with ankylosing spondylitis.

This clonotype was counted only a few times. The chain's CDR3 is CASSFRQGIVYEQYF. In DNA, the CDR3 is TGTGCCAGCAGCTTCCGACAGGGGATAGTTTACGAGCAGTACTTC. The chain couples TRBV11-2 to TRBJ2-7, with TRBD1 matching 8 bases. Germline V gives CDR1 SGHAT, CDR2 FQNNGV. The CDR3 spans 15 residues. V lost 3 bases and J lost 4; bases outside the gene matches: 8.

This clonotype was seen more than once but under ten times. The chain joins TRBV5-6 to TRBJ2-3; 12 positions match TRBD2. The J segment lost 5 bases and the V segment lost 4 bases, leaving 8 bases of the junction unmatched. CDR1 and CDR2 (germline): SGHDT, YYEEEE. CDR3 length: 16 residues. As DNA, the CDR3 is TGTGCCAGCAGCACTACTAGCGGGAGGTTTGGAGATACGCAGTATTTT. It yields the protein CASSTTSGRFGDTQYF.

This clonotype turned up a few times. This chain's CDR3 is CASSFGGSGGYTF. In DNA form, the CDR3 reads TGTGCCAGCAGTTTTGGGGGGTCAGGAGGCTACACCTTC. The chain joins TRBV27 to TRBJ1-2; possibly TRBD1 for D (5 bases). V dropped 3 bases and J dropped 8 bases, with 13 bases sitting between them. Germline loops: CDR1 MNHEY, CDR2 SMNVEV (reference sequence). This CDR3 is 13 amino acids long.

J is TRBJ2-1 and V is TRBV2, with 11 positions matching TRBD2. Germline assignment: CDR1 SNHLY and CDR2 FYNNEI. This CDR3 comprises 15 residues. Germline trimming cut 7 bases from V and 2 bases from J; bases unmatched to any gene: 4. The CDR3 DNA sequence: TGTGCCAGCACTACTAGCGGGGGTACCTACAATGAGCAGTTCTTC. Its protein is CASTTSGGTYNEQFF.

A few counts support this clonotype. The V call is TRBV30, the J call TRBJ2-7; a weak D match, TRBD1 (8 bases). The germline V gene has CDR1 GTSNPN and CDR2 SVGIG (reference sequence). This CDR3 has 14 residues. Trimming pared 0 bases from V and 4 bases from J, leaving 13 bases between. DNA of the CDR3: TGTGCCTGGAGTGTAACAGGGGGGGTTTACGAGCAGTACTTC. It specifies CAWSVTGGVYEQYF.

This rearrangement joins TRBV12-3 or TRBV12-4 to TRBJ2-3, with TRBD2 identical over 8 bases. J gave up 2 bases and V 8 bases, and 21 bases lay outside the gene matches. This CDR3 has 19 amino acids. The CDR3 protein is CASGPPEPTSGGNTDTQYF. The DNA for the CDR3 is TGTGCCAGCGGTCCTCCAGAACCCACTAGCGGAGGCAACACAGATACGCAGTATTTT.

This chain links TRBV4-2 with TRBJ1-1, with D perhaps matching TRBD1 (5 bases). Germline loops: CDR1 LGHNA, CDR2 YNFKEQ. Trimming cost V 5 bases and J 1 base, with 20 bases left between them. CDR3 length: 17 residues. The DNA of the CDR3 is TGTGCCAGCAGCGCCGGGCAATGGGGCACGACGAACACTGAAGCTTTCTTT. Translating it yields CASSAGQWGTTNTEAFF.

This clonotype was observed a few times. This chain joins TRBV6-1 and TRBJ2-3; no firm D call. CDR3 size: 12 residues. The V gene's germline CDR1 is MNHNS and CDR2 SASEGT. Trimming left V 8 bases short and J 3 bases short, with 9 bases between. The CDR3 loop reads CASGIWTDTQYF. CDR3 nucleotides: TGTGCCAGCGGAATTTGGACAGATACGCAGTATTTT.

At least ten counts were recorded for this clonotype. The CDR3 reads CASSLSSGYNEQFF. Written as DNA, the CDR3 is TGTGCCAGCAGTTTATCTAGCGGGTACAATGAGCAGTTCTTC. The chain couples TRBV12-3 or TRBV12-4 to TRBJ2-1, with 8 positions matching TRBD2. The CDR3 runs to 14 residues. J gave up 4 bases and V 2 bases, and 1 base lay outside the gene matches.

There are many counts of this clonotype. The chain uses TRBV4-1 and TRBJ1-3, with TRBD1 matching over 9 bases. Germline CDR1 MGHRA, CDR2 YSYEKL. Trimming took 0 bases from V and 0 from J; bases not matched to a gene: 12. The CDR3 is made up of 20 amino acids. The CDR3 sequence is CASSQETYPWTGDSGNTIYF. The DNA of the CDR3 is TGCGCCAGCAGCCAAGAAACTTACCCTTGGACAGGGGACTCTGGAAACACCATATATTTT.

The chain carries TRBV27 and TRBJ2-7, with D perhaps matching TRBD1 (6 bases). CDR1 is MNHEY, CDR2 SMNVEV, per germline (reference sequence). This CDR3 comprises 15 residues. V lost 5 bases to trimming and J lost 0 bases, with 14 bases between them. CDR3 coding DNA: TGTGCCAGCAGTCCCTCGTTCAGGGGCTCCTACGAGCAGTACTTC. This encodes CASSPSFRGSYEQYF.

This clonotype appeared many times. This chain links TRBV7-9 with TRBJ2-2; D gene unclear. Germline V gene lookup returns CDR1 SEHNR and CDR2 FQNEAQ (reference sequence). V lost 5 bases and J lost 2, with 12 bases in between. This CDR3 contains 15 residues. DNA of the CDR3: TGTGCCAGCAGCCCGTGGGCCAGAAACACCGGGGAGCTGTTTTTT. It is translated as CASSPWARNTGELFF.

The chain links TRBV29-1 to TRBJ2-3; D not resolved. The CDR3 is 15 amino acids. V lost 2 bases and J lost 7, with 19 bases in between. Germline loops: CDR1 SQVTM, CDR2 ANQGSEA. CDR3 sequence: CSVEHPGQIGNTQYF. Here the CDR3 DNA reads TGCAGCGTTGAACACCCGGGTCAGATAGGAAATACGCAGTATTTT.

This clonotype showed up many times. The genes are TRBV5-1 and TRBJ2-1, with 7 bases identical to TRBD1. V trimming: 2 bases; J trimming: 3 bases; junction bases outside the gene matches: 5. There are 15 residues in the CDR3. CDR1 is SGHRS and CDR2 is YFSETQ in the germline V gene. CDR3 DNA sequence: TGCGCCAGCAGCTTACAGGGGCGGAACTACAATGAGCAGTTCTTC. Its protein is CASSLQGRNYNEQFF.

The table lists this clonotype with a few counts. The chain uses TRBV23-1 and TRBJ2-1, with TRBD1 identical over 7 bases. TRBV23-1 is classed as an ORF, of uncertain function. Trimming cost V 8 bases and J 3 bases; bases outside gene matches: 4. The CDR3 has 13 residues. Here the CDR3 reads CASGTVYYNEQFF. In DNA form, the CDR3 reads TGCGCCAGCGGGACAGTCTACTACAATGAGCAGTTCTTC.

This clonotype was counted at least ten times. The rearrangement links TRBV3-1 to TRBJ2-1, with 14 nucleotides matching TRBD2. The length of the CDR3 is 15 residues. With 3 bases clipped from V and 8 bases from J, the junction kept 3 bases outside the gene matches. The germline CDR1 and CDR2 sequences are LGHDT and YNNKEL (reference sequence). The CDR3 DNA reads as TGTGCCAGCAGCCAGGGACTAGCGGGAGTCGATGAGCAGTTCTTC. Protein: CASSQGLAGVDEQFF.

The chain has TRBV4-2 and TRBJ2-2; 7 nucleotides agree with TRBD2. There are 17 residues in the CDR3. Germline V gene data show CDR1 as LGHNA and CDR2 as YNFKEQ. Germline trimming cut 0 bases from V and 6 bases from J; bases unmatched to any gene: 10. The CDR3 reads CASSQEGGSSLAGELFF. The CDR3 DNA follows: TGTGCCAGCAGCCAAGAGGGGGGGTCTAGCCTCGCCGGGGAGCTGTTTTTT.